The clone carrying this T cell receptor (beta chain) was observed a single time. This record comes from a study of blood T cell repertoires in COVID-19. V was clipped by 8 bases and J by 2 bases, with 21 bases between them. The germline V gene encodes CDR1 SGHTA and CDR2 FQGNSA. The CDR3 spans 16 residues. Repertoires were generated with immunoSEQ multiplex PCR, while TCRdb's copy carries only in-frame clones and drops some. This table has approximately 200,000 clones, around four fifths appearing once. This chain joins TRBV7-2 and TRBJ2-5; tentative D call: TRBD2 (7 bases). The clonotype comes from a woman aged 60-70 years who had recovered from COVID-19. The specimen sequenced was peripheral blood. The CDR3 region has the DNA TGTGCCAGCCTCAACTGGGGGGGCGGGGTACAAGAGACCCAGTACTTC. This codes for CASLNWGGGVQETQYF. Filled out from reference TRBV7-2 and TRBJ2-5, the complete variable domain reads GAGVSQSPSNKVTEKGKDVELRCDPISGHTALYWYRQSLGQGLEFLIYFQGNSAPDKSGLPSDRFSAERTGGSVSTLTIQRTQQEDSAVYLCASLNWGGGVQETQYFGPGTRLLVL.